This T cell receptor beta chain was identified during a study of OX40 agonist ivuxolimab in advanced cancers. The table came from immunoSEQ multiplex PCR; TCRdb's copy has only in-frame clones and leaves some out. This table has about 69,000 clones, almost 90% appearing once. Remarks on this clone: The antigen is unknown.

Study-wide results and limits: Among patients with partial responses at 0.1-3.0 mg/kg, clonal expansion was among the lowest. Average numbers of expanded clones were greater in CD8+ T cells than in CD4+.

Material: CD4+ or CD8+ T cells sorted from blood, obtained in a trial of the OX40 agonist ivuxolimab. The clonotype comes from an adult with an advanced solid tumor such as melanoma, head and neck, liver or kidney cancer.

The chain's CDR3 is CATSGTDSNQPQHF. In nucleotides, the CDR3 is TGTGCCACCAGCGGAACGGACAGTAATCAGCCCCAGCATTTT. The V and J genes are TRBV15 and TRBJ1-5, with D perhaps matching TRBD1 (6 bases). Germline V gene data show CDR1 as LNHNV and CDR2 as YYDKDF (reference sequence). The CDR3 totals 14 residues. Trimming left V 5 bases short and J 4 bases short, with 12 bases between.